This T cell receptor (beta chain) was observed in a study of blood T cell repertoires in COVID-19. Per the original data handling: Estimation of nucleated cell counts relied on the amplification of reference gene primers. Measured with immunoSEQ multiplex PCR; TCRdb has only the in-frame clones, and not every one. V, J and clone size are taken as reported in that table, and D and trimming were inferred from the DNA itself. The sample records hundreds of thousands of clones, 85% to 90% being singletons. This clone was detected only a few times. Sequences were obtained from PBMCs or T cells enriched from blood (not recorded which). This sequence originates from a woman aged 25 to 39 who had recovered from COVID-19.

CDR3 loop: CASSQSQSGIHNEQFF. For the CDR3, the DNA is TGTGCCAGCAGCCAATCCCAAAGCGGGATCCACAATGAGCAGTTCTTC. V usage is TRBV3-1 (or the pseudogene TRBV3-2) and J usage is TRBJ2-1; 7 bases match TRBD2. This CDR3 is built from 16 residues. From germline, CDR1 is LGHDT and CDR2 YNNKEL (reference sequence). Trimming cost V 2 bases and J 5 bases; bases outside gene matches: 9.